The clone carrying this T cell receptor (beta chain) was counted at least ten times. Its antigen is not identified. The data derive from a study of T cells after yellow fever vaccination. Production of TCR cDNA was by 5'RACE template switching, which also added a universal primer site and UMIs. TCRdb reprocessed the 5' RACE reads with MiXCR, giving one entry per CDR3 protein. Found here are some 160,000 distinct CDR3 sequences, approximately 6.8% of them singletons; the top ten hold roughly 2.5%. Study-wide results and caveats: Subsequent booster samples again held most clones from primary vaccination (around 96% CD4, about 86% CD8).

The sequenced sample was CD4+ T cells sorted from PBMCs, obtained 5 to 6 days after the first yellow fever vaccination. The sequence was obtained from a young man who received the YFV17D yellow fever vaccine.

The CDR3 loop is CASSTRDRGFDEQFF. CDR3 DNA: TGCGCCAGCAGCACCCGGGACAGGGGATTCGATGAGCAGTTCTTC. The V call is TRBV5-1, the J call TRBJ2-1; 10 bases line up with TRBD1. This CDR3 is 15 amino acids long. V lost 4 bases and J lost 8; bases outside the gene matches: 9. The germline gives CDR1 SGHRS, CDR2 YFSETQ.